The 26 T cell receptor beta chains in this list originate from one sample, sequenced in a study of regulatory T cells in long-lasting Graves disease. Time point reported: newly diagnosed GD, antithyroid drugs for less than 3 months. Preparation of the TCR library used RNA extracted from PBMCs. According to the study, TCR beta libraries were built with iRepertoire HTBI primers and CDR3-region Arm-PCR. TCRdb used MiXCR to reprocess the multiplex PCR reads, holding one entry per CDR3 protein. Among 350,000 to 400,000 distinct CDR3 sequences listed, 15% to 20% were seen once. These data also featured in a second study, about T cells in Graves' hyperthyroidism and ophthalmopathy.

This specimen consisted of peripheral blood mononuclear cells (PBMCs), obtained at new diagnosis, from a patient treated with antithyroid drugs. All receptors come from a woman aged 18-29 years with Graves disease.

Here the CDR3 DNA reads TGTGCCAGCAGCCCATATAGCGGGGGGGCCTTAGATACGCAGTATTTT. Translated: CASSPYSGGALDTQYF. The V call is TRBV9, the J call TRBJ2-3; TRBD2 matches 11 bases. Germline CDR1 is SGDLS and CDR2 is YYNGEE. This CDR3 is 16 amino acids long. The ends lost 4 bases at V and 5 bases at J; junction bases unmatched: 9.

This clonotype was observed at least ten times. The chain recombines TRBV11-3 with TRBJ2-2, with D possibly TRBD2 on 8 matching bases. Between the trimmed V and J ends, which lost 5 bases and 6 bases, there was a span of 19 bases. The CDR3 is 16 residues long. The germline V gene encodes CDR1 SGHNT and CDR2 YENEEA. The CDR3 loop is CASSQGVTSVAGELFF. The CDR3 bases are TGTGCCAGCAGCCAGGGGGTGACTAGCGTAGCCGGGGAGCTGTTTTTT.

This clonotype was detected a few times. V is TRBV6-5 and J is TRBJ2-2; 7 nucleotides match TRBD2. Germline trimming cut 2 bases from V and 2 bases from J; bases unmatched to any gene: 5. The CDR3 covers 16 residues. From germline, CDR1 is MNHEY and CDR2 SVGAGI. CDR3 sequence reads: CASSYRLADNTGELFF. DNA for the CDR3: TGTGCCAGCAGTTACAGGCTAGCGGATAACACCGGGGAGCTGTTTTTT.

There are many counts of this clonotype. V and J are TRBV20-1 and TRBJ2-7; weak D call: TRBD1 (5 bases). Germline loops: CDR1 DFQATT, CDR2 SNEGSKA (reference sequence). The CDR3 contains 12 residues. V was cut by 6 bases and J by 1 base, with 10 bases left in between. CDR3 loop: CSAKRGSYEQYF. The CDR3 nucleotides read TGCAGTGCAAAAAGGGGTTCCTACGAGCAGTACTTC.

This clonotype was observed many times. The chain links TRBV11-1 to TRBJ2-7, with D uncertain. The germline V gene encodes CDR1 SGHAT and CDR2 FQDESV (reference sequence). The CDR3 contains 15 residues. Trimming took off 3 bases at V and 4 bases at J, with 16 bases between the two ends. CDR3 in DNA: TGTGCCAGCAGCTTTGGTAGCTCCCTAGAATACGAGCAGTACTTC. Translating it yields CASSFGSSLEYEQYF. Combining the CDR3 with reference TRBV11-1 and TRBJ2-7 gives the whole variable domain EAEVAQSPRYKITEKSQAVAFWCDPISGHATLYWYRQILGQGPELLVQFQDESVVDDSQLPKDRFSAERLKGVDSTLKIQPAELGDSAMYLCASSFGSSLEYEQYFGPGTRLTVT.

This clonotype was recorded at least ten times. The chain uses TRBV18 and TRBJ2-1; no clear D gene. Trimming left V 3 bases short and J 0 bases short, with 9 bases between. This CDR3 has 15 residues. Germline V gives CDR1 KGHSH, CDR2 LQKENI. Here the CDR3 reads CASSPRFSSYNEQFF. As DNA, the CDR3 is TGTGCCAGCTCACCCCGGTTCAGCTCCTACAATGAGCAGTTCTTC.

The chain uses TRBV6-1 and TRBJ2-1; 8 nucleotides agree with TRBD2. V shed 7 bases, J shed 9 bases, and the junction held 11 bases outside the gene matches. The germline CDR1 and CDR2 sequences are MNHNS and SASEGT. This CDR3 contains 14 residues. Here the CDR3 reads CASIELAGGGEQFF. CDR3 nucleotide sequence: TGTGCCAGCATCGAGCTAGCGGGTGGTGGTGAGCAGTTCTTC.

This clonotype was seen ten or more times. The CDR3: CASSYGPGANTEAFF. The CDR3 nucleotides are TGTGCCAGCAGTTACGGGCCGGGGGCGAACACTGAAGCTTTCTTT. The V call is TRBV6-2 or TRBV6-3, the J call TRBJ1-1; maybe TRBD1 (6 bases). The germline V gene encodes CDR1 MNHEY and CDR2 SVGEGT. The CDR3 consists of 15 residues. Trimming stripped 2 bases from V and 1 base from J, with 11 bases between.

This clonotype showed up just once. This may stem from a read error, because a much larger clone lies one nucleotide away. The chain joins TRBV7-2 to TRBJ2-2; 7 nucleotides line up with TRBD1. Germline values: CDR1 SGHTA, CDR2 FQGNSA. The CDR3 covers 17 residues. CDR3 nucleotides: TGTGCCGGCAGCTTCCCAAACAGGGGCGCGAACACCGGGGAGCTGTTTTTT. Its protein product is CAGSFPNRGANTGELFF.

Details on this clonotype: A much larger clone differs by one base, so this may be a read error. The V call is TRBV12-5, the J call TRBJ1-5, with D hard to call. The CDR3 contains 13 residues. CDR1 and CDR2 (germline): LGHNT, FRNRAP. CDR3 DNA sequence: TGTGCTGGTGGCAACCGCTACAATCAGCCCCAGCATTTT. Protein product: CAGGNRYNQPQHF.

This clonotype was recorded at least ten times. The CDR3 bases are TGTGCCAGCAGTCATCAACTCCTGGGGTCCTACGAGCAGTACTTC. Its translation: CASSHQLLGSYEQYF. The chain couples TRBV28 to TRBJ2-7; no clear D. The CDR3 runs 15 residues. V dropped 5 bases and J dropped 1 base, with 15 bases sitting between them. Per germline, CDR1 MDHEN and CDR2 SYDVKM.

This chain joins TRBV19 and TRBJ1-2; D may be TRBD1 (6 bases). Germline CDR1 reads LNHDA; CDR2 reads SQIVND (reference sequence). The CDR3 loop spans 15 amino acids. V gave up 4 bases and J gave up 1 base, with 13 bases separating them. The CDR3 coding sequence is TGTGCCAGTAGTACGGGACACACGATTAACTATGGCTACACCTTC. The encoded protein is CASSTGHTINYGYTF.

This clonotype was counted many times. The chain is built from TRBV28 and TRBJ1-2; maybe TRBD1 (6 bases). The CDR3 extends over 15 amino acids. CDR1 and CDR2 from the germline V gene are MDHEN and SYDVKM. The V end lost 6 bases, the J end lost 2 bases, and 16 bases lay between the germline ends. The CDR3 DNA reads TGTGCCAGCAGACCCCTCGGACAGTCGAACTATGGCTACACCTTC. Translating it yields CASRPLGQSNYGYTF.

This clonotype was counted a few times. V and J are TRBV9 and TRBJ1-4; TRBD1 matches at 9 bases. Trimming took 4 bases from V and 5 from J; bases not matched to a gene: 12. Germline lookup yields CDR1 SGDLS and CDR2 YYNGEE. The CDR3 is 17 amino acids. CDR3 nucleotide sequence: TGTGCCAGCAGCCCAGGTCGGGAGGGACAGGGCAATGAAAAACTGTTTTTT. It encodes CASSPGREGQGNEKLFF.

This clonotype was counted between two and nine times. The chain combines TRBV10-3 with TRBJ2-3; 7 bases are a match to TRBD1. The CDR3 length is 15 residues. Germline V gene sequence: CDR1 ENHRY, CDR2 SYGVKD. Trimming took 3 bases from V and 2 from J; bases not matched to a gene: 5. CDR3 amino acids: CAISDDRDDTDTQYF. Here the CDR3 DNA reads TGTGCCATCAGTGATGACAGGGACGACACAGATACGCAGTATTTT.

The chain combines TRBV20-1 with TRBJ2-3; D is unclear. The CDR3 totals 13 residues. Per germline, CDR1 DFQATT and CDR2 SNEGSKA (reference sequence). The DNA of the CDR3 is TGCAGCGCAGAATCTCTTGCCACAGATACGCAGTATTTT. It codes for CSAESLATDTQYF.

The sample holds many counts of this clonotype. The chain is built from TRBV7-9 and TRBJ2-7, with 7 bases aligning to TRBD2. V trimming: 5 bases; J trimming: 2 bases; junction bases outside the gene matches: 9. The CDR3 totals 15 residues. Germline V lookup: CDR1 SEHNR, CDR2 FQNEAQ (reference sequence). The CDR3 region is CASSGTGLPAYEQYF. The CDR3 DNA follows: TGTGCCAGCAGCGGGACGGGACTACCCGCCTACGAGCAGTACTTC. Based on the CDR3 plus reference TRBV7-9 and TRBJ2-7, the full variable domain is DTGVSQNPRHKITKRGQNVTFRCDPISEHNRLYWYRQTLGQGPEFLTYFQNEAQLEKSRLLSDRFSAERPKGSFSTLEIQRTEQGDSAMYLCASSGTGLPAYEQYFGPGTRLTVT.

This clonotype has ten or more counts. This rearrangement joins TRBV5-1 to TRBJ1-1; D not resolved. This CDR3 spans 15 amino acids. Per the germline V gene, CDR1 is SGHRS and CDR2 is YFSETQ. Trimming removed 6 bases from V and 0 bases from J, with 15 bases in between. The CDR3 DNA sequence: TGCGCCAGCACTAAGTCCAACAGACTGAACACTGAAGCTTTCTTT. This encodes CASTKSNRLNTEAFF.

Written as DNA, the CDR3 is TGTGCCAGCAGTTTGAATTGGGGTGTCGAGCAGTACTTC. It specifies CASSLNWGVEQYF. This chain uses TRBV27 with TRBJ2-7, with D hard to call. Germline lookup yields CDR1 MNHEY and CDR2 SMNVEV (reference sequence). Trimming shortened V by 3 bases and J by 6 bases, and 12 bases separated the two germline ends. The CDR3 consists of 13 residues.

This clonotype came up many times. The CDR3 loop reads CASSLYGTEAFF. CDR3 nucleotide sequence: TGTGCCAGCAGTTTATATGGCACTGAAGCTTTCTTT. J is TRBJ1-1 and V is TRBV27; D unresolved. Trimming cost V 1 base and J 4 bases, with 4 bases left between them. This CDR3 is 12 amino acids long. The V gene's germline CDR1 is MNHEY and CDR2 SMNVEV (reference sequence).

This clonotype came up many times. The chain uses TRBV5-1 and TRBJ2-1; 9 nucleotides match TRBD2. The germline V gene has CDR1 SGHRS and CDR2 YFSETQ. The V gene end was trimmed by 3 bases and the J gene end by 0 bases; junction bases not matched to a gene: 10. The CDR3 consists of 18 residues. Here the CDR3 reads CASSSLASGKSSYNEQFF. As DNA, the CDR3 is TGCGCCAGCAGCTCACTGGCTAGCGGGAAGAGCTCCTACAATGAGCAGTTCTTC.

About this clonotype itself: A read error may be the cause here, since a much bigger clone is one base away. The rearrangement links TRBV6-2 or TRBV6-3 to TRBJ2-1; either TRBD1 or TRBD2 may fit D (6 bases each). CDR3 length equals 16 residues. Trimming removed 2 bases at V and 3 bases at J, with 14 bases between. Germline-derived CDR1 and CDR2 are MNHEY and SVGEGT. Written as DNA, the CDR3 is TGTGCCAGCAGTTACGTTTTGGGGGGCGGCTACAATGAGCAGTTCTTC. Protein: CASSYVLGGGYNEQFF.

This clonotype showed up many times. The chain uses TRBV20-1 and TRBJ2-7; the D gene could be TRBD1 or TRBD2 (5 bases each). The germline V and J ends were trimmed by 6 bases and 6 bases, with 15 bases remaining between them. Germline-derived CDR1 and CDR2 are DFQATT and SNEGSKA (reference sequence). This CDR3 comprises 12 residues. The CDR3 is CSAPGAWGEQYF. The DNA for the CDR3 is TGCAGTGCCCCCGGGGCCTGGGGCGAGCAGTACTTC.

In its sample, this clonotype was seen many times. The chain uses TRBV20-1 and TRBJ1-5, with D maybe TRBD1 (6 bases). Germline CDR1 reads DFQATT; CDR2 reads SNEGSKA (reference sequence). This CDR3 spans 15 amino acids. Between the trimmed V and J ends, which lost 1 base and 6 bases, there was a span of 16 bases. The CDR3 DNA is TGCAGTGCTAGAGCGTTAGAGGGGGGCAGTCAGCCCCAGCATTTT. Translation: CSARALEGGSQPQHF.

V is TRBV20-1 and J is TRBJ2-1; perhaps TRBD1 as D (6 bases). The germline V and J ends were trimmed by 5 bases and 1 base, with 9 bases remaining between them. The germline CDR1 and CDR2 sequences are DFQATT and SNEGSKA (reference sequence). This CDR3 is 13 amino acids long. As DNA, the CDR3 is TGCAGTGCTGGACAGCCTTCCTACAATGAGCAGTTCTTC. The encoded protein is CSAGQPSYNEQFF.

This clonotype has a count of ten or more. The rearrangement joins TRBV12-3 or TRBV12-4 to TRBJ2-7; TRBD2 is a possible D gene (5 bases). V was pared by 3 bases and J by 5 bases, with 5 bases between. The CDR3 is made up of 11 amino acids. CDR3 region: CASSFGDEQYF. CDR3 in DNA: TGTGCCAGCAGTTTCGGGGACGAGCAGTACTTC.